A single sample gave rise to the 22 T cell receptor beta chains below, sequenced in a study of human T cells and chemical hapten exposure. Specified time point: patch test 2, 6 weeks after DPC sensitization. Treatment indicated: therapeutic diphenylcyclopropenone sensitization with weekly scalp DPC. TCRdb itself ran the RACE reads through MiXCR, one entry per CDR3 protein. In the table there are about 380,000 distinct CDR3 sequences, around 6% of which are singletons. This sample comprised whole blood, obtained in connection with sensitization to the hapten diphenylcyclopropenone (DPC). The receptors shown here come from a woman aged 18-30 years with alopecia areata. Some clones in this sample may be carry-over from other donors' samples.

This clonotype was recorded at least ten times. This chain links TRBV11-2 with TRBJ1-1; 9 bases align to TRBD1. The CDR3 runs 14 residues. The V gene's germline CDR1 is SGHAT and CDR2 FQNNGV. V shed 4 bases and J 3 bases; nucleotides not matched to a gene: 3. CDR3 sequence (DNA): TGTGCCAGCAGCTCCCGACAGGGGGACACTGAAGCTTTCTTT. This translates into CASSSRQGDTEAFF.

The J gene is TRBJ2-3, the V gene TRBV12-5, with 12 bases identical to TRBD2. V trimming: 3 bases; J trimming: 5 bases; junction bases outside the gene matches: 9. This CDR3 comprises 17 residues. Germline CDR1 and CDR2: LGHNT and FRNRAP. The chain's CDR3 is CASGFGPSGGEGDTQYF. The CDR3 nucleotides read TGTGCTAGTGGTTTCGGACCTAGCGGGGGGGAGGGAGATACGCAGTATTTT. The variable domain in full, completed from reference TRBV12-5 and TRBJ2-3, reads DARVTQTPRHKVTEMGQEVTMRCQPILGHNTVFWYRQTMMQGLELLAYFRNRAPLDDSGMPKDRFSAEMPDATLATLKIQPSEPRDSAVYFCASGFGPSGGEGDTQYFGPGTRLTVL.

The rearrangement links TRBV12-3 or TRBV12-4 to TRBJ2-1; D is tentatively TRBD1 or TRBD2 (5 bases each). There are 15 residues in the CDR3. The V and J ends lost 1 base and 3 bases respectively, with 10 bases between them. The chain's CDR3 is CASSLVGTVYNEQFF. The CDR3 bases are TGTGCCAGCAGTTTAGTTGGGACGGTCTACAATGAGCAGTTCTTC.

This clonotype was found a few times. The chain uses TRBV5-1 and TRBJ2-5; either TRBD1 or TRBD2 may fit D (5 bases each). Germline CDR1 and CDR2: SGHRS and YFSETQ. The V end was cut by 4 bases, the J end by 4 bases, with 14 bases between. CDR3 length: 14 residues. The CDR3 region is CASSVYRGRETQYF. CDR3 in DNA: TGCGCCAGCAGCGTATACCGGGGCCGAGAGACCCAGTACTTC.

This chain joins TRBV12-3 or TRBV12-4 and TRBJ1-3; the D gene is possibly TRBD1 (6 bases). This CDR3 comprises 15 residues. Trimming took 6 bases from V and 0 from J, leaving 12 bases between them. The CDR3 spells CASSSDRTSGNTIYF. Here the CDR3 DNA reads TGTGCCAGCAGCAGTGACAGGACCTCTGGAAACACCATATATTTT.

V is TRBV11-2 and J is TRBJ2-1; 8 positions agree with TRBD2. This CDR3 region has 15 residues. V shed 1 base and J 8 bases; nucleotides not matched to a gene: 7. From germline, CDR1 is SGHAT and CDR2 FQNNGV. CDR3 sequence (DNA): TGTGCCAGCAGCTTAGTAGCCCCGACTAGCGATGAGCAGTTCTTC. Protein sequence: CASSLVAPTSDEQFF.

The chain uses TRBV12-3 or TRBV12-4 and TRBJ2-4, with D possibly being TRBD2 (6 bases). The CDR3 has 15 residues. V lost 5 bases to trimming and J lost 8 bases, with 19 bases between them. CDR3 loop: CASSPHHGGSYIQYF. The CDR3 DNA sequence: TGTGCCAGCAGTCCGCATCACGGGGGTTCGTACATTCAGTACTTC.

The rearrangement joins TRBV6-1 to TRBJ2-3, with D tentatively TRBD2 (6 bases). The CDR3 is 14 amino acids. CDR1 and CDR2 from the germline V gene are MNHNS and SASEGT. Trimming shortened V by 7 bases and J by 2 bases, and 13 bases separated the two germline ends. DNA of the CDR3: TGTGCCAGCATAGGGCGGGGACTCACAGATACGCAGTATTTT. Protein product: CASIGRGLTDTQYF.

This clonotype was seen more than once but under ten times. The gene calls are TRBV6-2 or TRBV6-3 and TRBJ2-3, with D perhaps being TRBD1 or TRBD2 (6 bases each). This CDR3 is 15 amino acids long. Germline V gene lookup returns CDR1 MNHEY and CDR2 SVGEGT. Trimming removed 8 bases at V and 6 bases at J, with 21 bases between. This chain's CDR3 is CASAPFGGDIDTQYF. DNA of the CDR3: TGTGCCAGCGCCCCTTTCGGGGGCGATATTGATACGCAGTATTTT.

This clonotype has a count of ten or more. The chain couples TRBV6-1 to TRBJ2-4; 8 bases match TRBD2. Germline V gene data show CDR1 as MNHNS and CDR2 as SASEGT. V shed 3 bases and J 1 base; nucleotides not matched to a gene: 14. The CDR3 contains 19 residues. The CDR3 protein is CASSESPTSVGVAKNIQYF. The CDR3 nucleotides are TGTGCCAGCAGTGAGTCCCCGACTAGCGTGGGGGTGGCCAAAAACATTCAGTACTTC.

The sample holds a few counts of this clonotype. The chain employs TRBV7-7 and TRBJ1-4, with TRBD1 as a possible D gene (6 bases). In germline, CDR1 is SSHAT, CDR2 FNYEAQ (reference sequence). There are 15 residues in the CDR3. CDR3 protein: CATSQGFTTNEKLFF. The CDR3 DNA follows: TGTGCTACCTCACAGGGATTCACAACTAATGAAAAACTGTTTTTT.

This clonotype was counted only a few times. The CDR3 loop reads CASSQDPHRLNTEAFF. DNA for the CDR3: TGCGCCAGCAGCCAAGATCCCCACAGGTTGAACACTGAAGCTTTCTTT. The chain carries TRBV4-3 and TRBJ1-1; D is possibly TRBD1 (5 bases). Trimming shortened V by 0 bases and J by 0 bases, and 11 bases separated the two germline ends. The length of the CDR3 is 16 residues. Germline lookup yields CDR1 LGHNA and CDR2 YSLEER.

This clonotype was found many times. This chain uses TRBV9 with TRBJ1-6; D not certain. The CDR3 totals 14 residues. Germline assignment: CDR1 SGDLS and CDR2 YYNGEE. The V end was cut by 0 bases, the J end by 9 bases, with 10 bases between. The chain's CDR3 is CASSVDRVGSPLHF. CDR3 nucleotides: TGTGCCAGCAGCGTAGATCGAGTGGGTTCACCCCTCCACTTT.

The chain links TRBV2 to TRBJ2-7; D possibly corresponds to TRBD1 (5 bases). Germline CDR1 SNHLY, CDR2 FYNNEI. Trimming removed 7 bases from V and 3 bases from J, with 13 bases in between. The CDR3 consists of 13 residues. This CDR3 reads CASNGQGRYEQYF. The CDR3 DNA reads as TGTGCCAGCAATGGGCAGGGCCGCTACGAGCAGTACTTC.

CDR3 amino acids: CASSLAYLTYGYTF. The CDR3 bases are TGTGCCAGCAGCTTAGCGTATCTTACATATGGCTACACCTTC. The chain is built from TRBV7-2 and TRBJ1-2; D is ambiguous. Trimming took off 0 bases at V and 5 bases at J, with 10 bases between the two ends. Germline assignment: CDR1 SGHTA and CDR2 FQGNSA. This CDR3 spans 14 amino acids.

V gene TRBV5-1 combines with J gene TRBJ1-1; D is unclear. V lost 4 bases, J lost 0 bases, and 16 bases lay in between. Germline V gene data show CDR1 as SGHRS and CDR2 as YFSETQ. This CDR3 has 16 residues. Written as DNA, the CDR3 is TGCGCCAGCAGCCTGGGAGGCTCCTACATGAACACTGAAGCTTTCTTT. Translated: CASSLGGSYMNTEAFF.

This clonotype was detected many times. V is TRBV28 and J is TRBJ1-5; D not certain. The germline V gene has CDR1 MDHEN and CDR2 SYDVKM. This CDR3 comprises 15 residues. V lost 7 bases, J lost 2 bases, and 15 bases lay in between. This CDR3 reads CASTPGSEGNQPQHF. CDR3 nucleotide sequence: TGTGCCAGCACCCCCGGTTCGGAGGGCAATCAGCCCCAGCATTTT.

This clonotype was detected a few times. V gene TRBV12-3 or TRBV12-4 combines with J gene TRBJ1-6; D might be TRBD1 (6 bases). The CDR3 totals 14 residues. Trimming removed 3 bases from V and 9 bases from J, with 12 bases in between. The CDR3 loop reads CASSFQGLSSPLHF. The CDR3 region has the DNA TGTGCCAGCAGTTTCCAGGGGTTAAGTTCACCCCTCCACTTT.

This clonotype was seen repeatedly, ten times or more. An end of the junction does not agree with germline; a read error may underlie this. The CDR3 spells CASSLATLAQSF. For the CDR3, the DNA is TGTGCCAGCAGCTTGGCTACCTTGGCACAATCTTTT. The gene calls are TRBV5-4 and TRBJ2-2; D gene unclear. There are 12 residues in the CDR3. CDR1 is SGHNT, CDR2 YYREEE, per germline (reference sequence).

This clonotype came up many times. This CDR3 is CSAPAPGLAARQYF. The CDR3 nucleotides read TGCAGTGCTCCCGCCCCGGGACTAGCGGCCCGGCAGTACTTC. This rearrangement joins TRBV20-1 to TRBJ2-5, with 11 bases identical to TRBD2. J lost 11 bases, V lost 5 bases, and 13 bases had no gene match. The CDR3 contains 14 residues. Germline assignment: CDR1 DFQATT and CDR2 SNEGSKA (reference sequence).

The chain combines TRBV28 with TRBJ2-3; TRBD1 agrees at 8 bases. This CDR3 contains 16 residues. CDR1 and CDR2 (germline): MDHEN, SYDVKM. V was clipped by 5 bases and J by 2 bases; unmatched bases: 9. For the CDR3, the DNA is TGTGCCAGCAGTCCTCCGACAGGGGCCAACACAGATACGCAGTATTTT. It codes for CASSPPTGANTDTQYF. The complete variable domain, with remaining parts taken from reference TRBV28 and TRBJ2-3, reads DVKVTQSSRYLVKRTGEKVFLECVQDMDHENMFWYRQDPGLGLRLIYFSYDVKMKEKGDIPEGYSVSREKKERFSLILESASTNQTSMYLCASSPPTGANTDTQYFGPGTRLTVL.

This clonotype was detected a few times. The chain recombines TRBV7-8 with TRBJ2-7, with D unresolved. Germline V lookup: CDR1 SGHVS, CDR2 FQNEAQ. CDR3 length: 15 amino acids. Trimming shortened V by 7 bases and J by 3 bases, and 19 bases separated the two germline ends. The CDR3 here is CASTPMWGMGYEQYF. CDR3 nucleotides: TGTGCCAGCACCCCTATGTGGGGTATGGGCTACGAGCAGTACTTC. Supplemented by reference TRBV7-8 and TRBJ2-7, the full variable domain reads GAGVSQSPRYKVAKRGQDVALRCDPISGHVSLFWYQQALGQGPEFLTYFQNEAQLDKSGLPSDRFFAERPEGSVSTLKIQRTQQEDSAVYLCASTPMWGMGYEQYFGPGTRLTVT.